The rows below give T cell receptor beta chains drawn from one sample of a study of long-term antiretroviral therapy in people with HIV. Libraries were prepared by immunoSEQ multiplex PCR; TCRdb keeps only in-frame clonotypes and omits some of them. The repertoire holds about 24,000 clones, with less than 90% as singletons. Source: unsorted PBMCs, taken 0.4 years after starting antiretroviral therapy. These receptors all stem from a man aged 50 to 60 with HIV. Each CDR3 is given with its conserved first and last residue. D genes are given only for firm matches. Clone size is not always given. Where it is, it says once, few, many or a class for expanded clones.

j_call: TRBJ1-2
v_call: TRBV29-1
clone_size: -
d_call: -
cdr3_nt: TGCAGCGTGGGGGGAGATGGGGCCGCTAACTATGGCTACACCTTC
cdr3_aa: CSVGGDGAANYGYTF

j_call: TRBJ1-2
v_call: TRBV7-2
clone_size: -
d_call: TRBD1
cdr3_nt: TGTGCCAGCAGCCCCTGGACAGGGGGCGTCTATGGCTACACCTTC
cdr3_aa: CASSPWTGGVYGYTF

j_call: TRBJ2-7
v_call: TRBV2
clone_size: -
d_call: -
cdr3_nt: TGTGCCAGCAGTCGGAGCTACGAGCAGTACTTC
cdr3_aa: CASSRSYEQYF

j_call: TRBJ1-5
v_call: TRBV4-1
clone_size: -
d_call: TRBD1
cdr3_nt: TGCGCCAGCAGCCAAGGGGGACAGTGGCGAGGCAATCAGCCCCAGCATTTT
cdr3_aa: CASSQGGQWRGNQPQHF

j_call: TRBJ2-2
v_call: TRBV7-2
clone_size: few
d_call: -
cdr3_nt: TGTGCCAGCAGCTTAGAAGGCAGTTTGGCCGGGGAGCTGTTTTTT
cdr3_aa: CASSLEGSLAGELFF

j_call: TRBJ1-2
v_call: TRBV5-6
clone_size: -
d_call: -
cdr3_nt: TGTGCCAGCAGCCCCGGGGCTAACTATGGCTACACCTTC
cdr3_aa: CASSPGANYGYTF

j_call: TRBJ2-1
v_call: TRBV29-1
clone_size: -
d_call: TRBD2
cdr3_nt: TGCAGCGTTGTGGGCTGGGCGGGGGGCAATGAGCAGTTCTTC
cdr3_aa: CSVVGWAGGNEQFF

j_call: TRBJ2-3
v_call: TRBV7-8
clone_size: once
d_call: -
cdr3_nt: TGTGCCAGCAGCTTGGAACGGGCGTTCACAGATACGCAGTATTTT
cdr3_aa: CASSLERAFTDTQYF

j_call: TRBJ2-7
v_call: TRBV2
clone_size: -
d_call: -
cdr3_nt: TGTGCCAGCAGTGATACATACGAGCAGTACTTC
cdr3_aa: CASSDTYEQYF

j_call: TRBJ1-6
v_call: TRBV27
clone_size: -
d_call: -
cdr3_nt: TGTGCCAGCAGTTCGTCCGGTATAGCGCCCCTCCACTTT
cdr3_aa: CASSSSGIAPLHF

j_call: TRBJ1-5
v_call: TRBV2
clone_size: -
d_call: -
cdr3_nt: TGTGCCAGCAGAGGTACAGAGAGCGTCCAGCCCCAGCATTTT
cdr3_aa: CASRGTESVQPQHF

j_call: TRBJ1-1
v_call: TRBV7-9
clone_size: -
d_call: -
cdr3_nt: TGTGCCAGCAGTTCTACTTACAGTTCGTCTGAAGCTTTCTTT
cdr3_aa: CASSSTYSSSEAFF

j_call: TRBJ2-5
v_call: TRBV5-1
clone_size: -
d_call: -
cdr3_nt: TGCGCCAGCGGGACCGGACTGAGCCAAGAGACCCAGTACTTC
cdr3_aa: CASGTGLSQETQYF

j_call: TRBJ2-1
v_call: TRBV5-5
clone_size: -
d_call: TRBD2
cdr3_nt: TGTGCCAGCAGCTCGGGACTAGCGGGGGGGTTCAATGAGCAGTTCTTC
cdr3_aa: CASSSGLAGGFNEQFF

j_call: TRBJ1-6
v_call: TRBV11-2
clone_size: -
d_call: -
cdr3_nt: TGTGCCAGCAGCTCGAGTCAACAGGCTTCCTATAATTCACCCCTCCACTTT
cdr3_aa: CASSSSQQASYNSPLHF

j_call: TRBJ2-7
v_call: TRBV27
clone_size: -
d_call: TRBD1
cdr3_nt: TGTGCCAGCAGTACGCTCGCCGACAGGGGCCGCGACGAGCAGTACTTC
cdr3_aa: CASSTLADRGRDEQYF

j_call: TRBJ2-3
v_call: TRBV7-9
clone_size: -
d_call: TRBD2
cdr3_nt: TGTGCCAGCAGCGCGGCGGGGGGCAGCACAGATACGCAGTATTTT
cdr3_aa: CASSAAGGSTDTQYF

j_call: TRBJ2-2
v_call: TRBV7-9
clone_size: -
d_call: -
cdr3_nt: TGTGCCAGCAGCCCAGGCGGAGGGGAGCTGTTTTTT
cdr3_aa: CASSPGGGELFF

j_call: TRBJ1-1
v_call: TRBV5-4
clone_size: -
d_call: -
cdr3_nt: TGTGCCAGCATCTCGGGTCCGGGCAGTGAAGCTTTCTTT
cdr3_aa: CASISGPGSEAFF

j_call: TRBJ2-1
v_call: TRBV19
clone_size: -
d_call: TRBD2
cdr3_nt: TGTGCCAGTCGGGAGGGCAGGGGTTGGAACAATGAGCAGTTCTTC
cdr3_aa: CASREGRGWNNEQFF

j_call: TRBJ2-7
v_call: TRBV30
clone_size: -
d_call: -
cdr3_nt: TGTGCCTGGAGTGAGGATACGGCCTACGAGCAGTACTTC
cdr3_aa: CAWSEDTAYEQYF

j_call: TRBJ1-1
v_call: TRBV28
clone_size: -
d_call: -
cdr3_nt: TGTGCCAGCAGTACACAGAACACTGAAGCTTTCTTT
cdr3_aa: CASSTQNTEAFF

j_call: TRBJ1-5
v_call: TRBV5-8
clone_size: once
d_call: -
cdr3_nt: TGTGCCAGCAGCCCGACCCTTTTAATCCAGCATTTT
cdr3_aa: CASSPTLLIQHF

j_call: TRBJ2-3
v_call: TRBV7-9
clone_size: -
d_call: TRBD2
cdr3_nt: TGTGCCAGCAGCCCCTCCCCCAAACTAGCGGGGGTCACAGATACGCAGTATTTT
cdr3_aa: CASSPSPKLAGVTDTQYF

j_call: TRBJ1-1
v_call: TRBV6-4
clone_size: few
d_call: -
cdr3_nt: TGTGCCAGCAGTGAGCGGGGGAACACTGAAGCTTTCTTT
cdr3_aa: CASSERGNTEAFF

j_call: TRBJ2-3
v_call: TRBV29-1
clone_size: -
d_call: -
cdr3_nt: TGCAGCGTTCGGAAGGGACTCACAGATACGCAGTATTTT
cdr3_aa: CSVRKGLTDTQYF

j_call: TRBJ1-1
v_call: TRBV4-3
clone_size: -
d_call: -
cdr3_nt: TGCGCCAGCAGCCAAGGGCAATTAGAGAGTACTGAAGCTTTCTTT
cdr3_aa: CASSQGQLESTEAFF

j_call: TRBJ2-7
v_call: TRBV2
clone_size: -
d_call: TRBD1
cdr3_nt: TGTGCCAGCAGTGGACAAGGCGGCCGGGACAGTTACGCTTACGAGCAGTACTTC
cdr3_aa: CASSGQGGRDSYAYEQYF

j_call: TRBJ1-2
v_call: TRBV11-1
clone_size: -
d_call: TRBD1
cdr3_nt: TGTGCCAGCAGCTTCGACAGGGAGGAATATGGCTACACCTTC
cdr3_aa: CASSFDREEYGYTF

j_call: TRBJ2-7
v_call: TRBV5-5
clone_size: -
d_call: -
cdr3_nt: TGTGCCAGCGGCCCGACACCCTCCTACGAGCAGTACTTC
cdr3_aa: CASGPTPSYEQYF

j_call: TRBJ1-2
v_call: TRBV6-5
clone_size: -
d_call: -
cdr3_nt: TGTGCCAGCAGCTCAGGTAGTGGCTACACCTTC
cdr3_aa: CASSSGSGYTF